This T cell receptor (beta chain) was sequenced for a study of shared T cell receptors in the human thymus. There are 12 residues in the CDR3. Germline V gene sequence: CDR1 GTSNPN, CDR2 SVGIG (reference sequence). Trimming stripped 5 bases from V and 4 bases from J, with 11 bases between. Clones were read by immunoSEQ multiplex PCR, and TCRdb kept only the in-frame ones, dropping some. The sample yields 450,000 to 650,000 clones, around 78% seen once. For this clone: This sample includes further DNA sequences coding for the same CDR3.

These data were likewise used in another study, on human thymus T cells. That investigation notes: Thymus tissue was removed during corrective cardiac surgery. Repertoires from thymus and blood appeared to show biased V and J gene usage. Unrelated people showed highly overlapping thymic repertoires, related research reported.

The clonotype was recovered from a boy younger than two with a congenital heart defect. The V call is TRBV30, the J call TRBJ1-1; tentatively, D is TRBD1 (6 bases). Material: thymocytes. In DNA, the CDR3 is TGTGCCTGGGGGGAGGGGGGCACTGAAGCTTTCTTT. It codes for CAWGEGGTEAFF.